The T cell receptor beta chain under discussion was sequenced for a study of identical twins. The V end lost 5 bases, the J end lost 0 bases, and 14 bases lay between the germline ends. From germline, CDR1 is SGHTA and CDR2 FQGNSA. The CDR3 contains 17 residues. Concerning this clonotype itself: Antigen: not known.

Template switching (which added a universal primer site) was used, and cDNA carried unique molecular identifiers. One entry per CDR3 protein, called by TCRdb with MiXCR from the 5' RACE reads. The sample holds some 1,700,000 distinct CDR3 sequences, around 33% seen once. General study findings and limits: Among monozygotic twins, out-of-frame TCR alpha sharing exceeded what models predicted. The study found excess low generation probability among twin-shared out-of-frame alpha sequences.

This receptor was obtained from a newborn girl in good health. This chain uses TRBV7-2 with TRBJ2-6; tentatively, D is TRBD1 (6 bases). Source material: cord blood. CDR3 sequence reads: CASSLEQGISGANVLTF. Written as DNA, the CDR3 is TGTGCCAGCAGCCTGGAACAGGGCATCTCTGGGGCCAACGTCCTGACTTTC.